These T cell receptor beta chains were read from a single sample in a study of blood T cell repertoires in COVID-19. Profiling relied on immunoSEQ multiplex PCR, and the TCRdb table lists in-frame clones only, not all of them. The sample includes approximately 100,000 clones, approximately 84% of them seen just once. Material: peripheral blood. The origin of the receptors is a man in his sixties or seventies with acute or convalescent COVID-19. Both conserved end residues are part of each CDR3. The D gene is left open where the match is weak. The size entry is marked missing in some rows and otherwise reads once, few, many or a size class.

D,V,size,J,DNA,CDR3
TRBD1,TRBV11-3,few,TRBJ2-7,TGTGCCAGCAGCATGGGCGGGACAGGGAGGCACGAGCAGTACTTC,CASSMGGTGRHEQYF
-,TRBV6-2/TRBV6-3,few,TRBJ1-1,TGTGCCAGCAGTTACCCCCTCAGGGGGAACACTGAAGCTTTCTTT,CASSYPLRGNTEAFF
-,TRBV7-9,-,TRBJ2-7,TGTGCCAGCAGCTTAAGGACAGCCTACGAGCAGTACTTC,CASSLRTAYEQYF
-,TRBV18,-,TRBJ1-2,TGTGCCAGCTCACCAGAGGTTGGGGGGAAGAATGGCTACACCTTC,CASSPEVGGKNGYTF
TRBD2,TRBV5-1,-,TRBJ2-2,TGCGCCAGCAGCTGGACAGCGGGGGTCACCGGGGAGCTGTTTTTT,CASSWTAGVTGELFF
-,TRBV19,-,TRBJ1-1,TGTGCCAGTAGTATAGATTACGCGGGGTCCACTGAAGCTTTCTTT,CASSIDYAGSTEAFF
TRBD2,TRBV7-8,-,TRBJ2-7,TGTGCCAGCAGCTCCAGACTAGCGGGATTTGAAAGCTCCTACGAGCAGTACTTC,CASSSRLAGFESSYEQYF
TRBD1,TRBV2,once,TRBJ1-1,TGTGCCAGCAGAGTCGGGACAGCTGAAGCTTTCTTT,CASRVGTAEAFF
-,TRBV10-3,once,TRBJ1-1,TGTGCCATCAGTGAGGACAACCGCATGAACACTGAAGCTTTCTTT,CAISEDNRMNTEAFF
TRBD1,TRBV7-6,-,TRBJ2-1,TGTGCCAGCAGCTTAAGGTCTCGGACAGGGGGCGCGAATGAGCAGTTCTTC,CASSLRSRTGGANEQFF
-,TRBV10-3,-,TRBJ2-1,TGTGCCATCAGTGATCTTAGGGGACTTATGGAAGTTAACAATGAGCAGTTCTTC,CAISDLRGLMEVNNEQFF
-,TRBV4-1,-,TRBJ1-6,TGCGCCAGCAGCCAATGGGTGCAGGGAGGGTCACCCCTCCACTTT,CASSQWVQGGSPLHF
TRBD1,TRBV28,once,TRBJ2-7,TGTGCCACCGAGGACAGGAACTACGAGCAGTACTTC,CATEDRNYEQYF
-,TRBV6-5,-,TRBJ2-2,TGTGCCAGCAGTTACTTACTTGGCACCGGGGAGCTGTTTTTT,CASSYLLGTGELFF
-,TRBV19,-,TRBJ1-3,TGTGCCAGTAGTATGGAGGAGCGATTCTCTGGAAACACCATATATTTT,CASSMEERFSGNTIYF
-,TRBV30,-,TRBJ1-5,TGTGCCTGGAGTGCGGCAGGGATGCAGCCCCAGCATTTT,CAWSAAGMQPQHF
TRBD1,TRBV30,once,TRBJ1-5,TGTGCCTGGGGGACAGGGTGGAATCAGCCCCAGCATTTT,CAWGTGWNQPQHF
-,TRBV5-6,-,TRBJ1-4,TGTGCCAGCAGCTTCGGGGTTCTAAATGAAAAACTGTTTTTT,CASSFGVLNEKLFF
TRBD1,TRBV5-1,-,TRBJ2-7,TGCGCCAGCTCCATGACGGGACAGGGCTTCTACGAGCAGTACTTC,CASSMTGQGFYEQYF
TRBD2,TRBV7-3,-,TRBJ2-1,TGTGCCAGCAGCTTACGGAGCGGGGGATTCTACAATGAGCAGTTCTTC,CASSLRSGGFYNEQFF
TRBD1,TRBV6-5,-,TRBJ2-1,TGTGCCAGCCTAACTGACAGGGAATCCTACAATGAGCAGTTCTTC,CASLTDRESYNEQFF
-,TRBV25-1,-,TRBJ1-1,TGTGCCAGCAGGGAGGTCACTATGAACACTGAAGCTTTCTTT,CASREVTMNTEAFF
-,TRBV20-1,-,TRBJ1-6,TGCAGTGCTAGTTCCCCGGGTTTTTCACCCCTCCACTTT,CSASSPGFSPLHF